This TCR beta chain is drawn from a study of blood T cell repertoires in COVID-19 (dated by TCRdb to 2020 to 2022). Concerning the study at large: Samples covering the acute and convalescent phases of COVID-19 were provided by collaborators in the United States, Italy and Spain. The prospective study material was composed of cDNA or gDNA derived from T cells, B-cell-depleted T cells, or PBMCs. Deeply sampled blood TCRbeta repertoires from subjects exposed to, actively infected with, or recovered from COVID-19 were included in the dataset. A freely available public database, intended as a resource for researchers studying the immune response to SARS-CoV-2, is where the repertoires were released. Samples were obtained from the ongoing ImmuneRACE study (first 160 participants) and from roughly 1,300 subjects provided by 6 global collaborators. The sample metadata nearly always contained a de-identified subject ID, COVID-19 status, age in years and sex. Where HLA class I and class II types were available, the types were taken from metadata supplied by the sample provider, not from assay-based typing.

The immunoSEQ Assay, a bias-controlled multiplex PCR, was used to amplify TCRbeta CDR3 regions from genomic DNA. The authors' pipeline ran thus. Nucleated cell counts per sample were estimated from amplification of reference gene primers within the assay. To quantify the absolute abundance of each unique TCRbeta CDR3 rearrangement, sequence reads were collapsed and filtered. For each sample, productive Simpson clonality was calculated as the square root of Simpson's diversity index over productive rearrangements. TCRdb took over this immuneACCESS table, retaining in-frame rearrangements with V and J assigned. Such tables are incomplete; in checked studies, under half of the missing clones stem from an unresolved V gene, and the remainder is unexplained. From that table come the V and J calls and clone size; the DNA was used to work out D and trimming. Recorded for this sample are approximately 240,000 clones; nearly 85% of them occurred a single time. The ten most abundant clones make up roughly 5% of the sample.

Each collaborating institution followed its own protocols to collect whole blood in K2EDTA tubes. Collaborator samples were shipped for TCRbeta analysis as frozen whole blood, isolated PBMCs, or DNA extracted from either sample type. The research as a whole found: The amount of clinical and demographic metadata varied by source and participant and was provided uncurated.

A word on this clone: Its specific antigen is unknown. Per-nucleotide qualities are absent, and no much larger clonotype sits a single base away.

The CDR3 measures 14 amino acids from cysteine to phenylalanine. The sequence is cut down to CDR3 DNA, 42 bases in frame from base 1. In the germline V gene, CDR1 corresponds to LGHNA and CDR2 to YNFKEQ. Ends trimmed: V by 4 bases, J by 3 bases; bases unmatched to a gene: 4. Recombination linked TRBV4-2 to TRBJ1-1; the central 8 bases match TRBD1. Source material: peripheral blood. The sequence was obtained from a human donor in a cohort sampled during active COVID-19. The CDR3 protein: CASSLQGQDTEAFF. The DNA is TGTGCCAGCAGCCTACAGGGACAGGACACTGAAGCTTTCTTT.